This T cell receptor (beta chain) was recovered during a study of post-analysis software for immune sequencing data. Study-level findings and limits: Analysis by F measure revealed that same-batch samples clustered strongly together. With TRBV5-6, TRBV5-1 and TRBV20-1 included, 4 or 5 TRBV segments were more frequent in patients than in controls.

Each TCR beta cDNA library carried unique molecular identifiers. TCRdb used MiXCR to reprocess the PCR reads, holding one entry per CDR3 protein. In the table there are about 770,000 distinct CDR3 sequences, 35% to 55% of which are singletons. There are 14 residues in the CDR3. After removal of 3 bases from V and 4 bases from J, the junction contained 6 bases not matched to a gene. This clonotype has only a few counts. Its antigen remains unidentified. This TCR came from a girl aged 10 to 17 with multiple sclerosis. The V gene is TRBV12-3 or TRBV12-4, the J gene TRBJ2-7; 7 nucleotides match TRBD2. Input material: blood. In DNA form, the CDR3 reads TGTGCCAGCAGTTTTGCGGGAGTAGTTTACGAGCAGTACTTC. Translated, it gives CASSFAGVVYEQYF.